This entry features one TCR beta chain sequence. Its antigen is not identified. The data were obtained in a study of Ad26.COV2.S vaccination and SARS-CoV-2 variants. Overall study: Among those in the COV1001 Ad26.COV2.S trial arm was the donor.

The treatment denotes: around 19 received Ad26.COV2.S at low or high dose, single or two shots; several received placebo; per-sample allocation not given. Each sample was drawn 63 days after the first injection (of vaccine or placebo). Study conclusions and caveats: Vaccinated and placebo-treated recipients had similar non-spike TCR breadth. Participants in the vaccine arm had higher spike-specific TCR breadth; placebo recipients had lower.

Assay: immunoSEQ multiplex PCR; the TCRdb copy retains only in-frame clones and omits some. The sample consists of about 450,000 clones, roughly 87% of them appearing once. The V gene lost 4 bases and the J gene lost 6 bases, with 16 bases spanning the gap. The CDR3 totals 14 residues. Germline V lookup: CDR1 SGHRS, CDR2 YFSETQ. The input for sequencing was peripheral blood, taken in a trial of Ad26.COV2.S vaccine versus placebo. The TCR sequence derives from a person between 18 and 65 years old who received the Ad26.COV2.S COVID-19 vaccine or a placebo. The rearrangement uses TRBV5-1 and TRBJ1-2, with D possibly being TRBD1 (6 bases). The CDR3 loop is CASSTPTGGNGYTF. The CDR3 nucleotides are TGCGCCAGCAGCACCCCGACAGGCGGAAATGGCTACACCTTC. The variable domain in full, with the rest retrieved from reference TRBV5-1 and TRBJ1-2, is KAGVTQTPRYLIKTRGQQVTLSCSPISGHRSVSWYQQTPGQGLQFLFEYFSETQRNKGNFPGRFSGRQFSNSRSEMNVSTLELGDSALYLCASSTPTGGNGYTFGSGTRLTVV.